These 28 T cell receptor beta chains were all obtained from the same sample, sequenced in a study of shared clonotypes between healthy human individuals. The method was immunoSEQ multiplex PCR; TCRdb's version includes in-frame clones alone and lacks a portion of them. The sample includes 2 million or so clones, about 95% of them seen just once. Positively selected for CCR7, the CD45RO-negative cells used as naive CD8 cells excluded terminally differentiated effector memory CD45RA+ cells. Specimen: naive CD8+ T cells sorted from blood. Source of these receptors: a man younger than 35 in good health.

The chain carries TRBV27 and TRBJ2-2; D not certain. This CDR3 has 13 residues. Germline CDR1 and CDR2: MNHEY and SMNVEV (reference sequence). Trimming took 5 bases from V and 6 from J, leaving 10 bases between them. CDR3 amino acids: CASSPTPAGELFF. As DNA, the CDR3 is TGTGCCAGCAGTCCGACCCCGGCCGGGGAGCTGTTTTTT.

J is TRBJ1-4 and V is TRBV19, with D unresolved. CDR1 is LNHDA, CDR2 SQIVND, per germline (reference sequence). The V and J ends lost 7 bases and 8 bases respectively, with 14 bases between them. The CDR3 is made up of 13 amino acids. This CDR3 reads CASNVRLLEKLFF. The CDR3 region has the DNA TGTGCCAGTAATGTCCGGTTATTGGAAAAACTGTTTTTT.

The rearrangement uses TRBV5-1 and TRBJ2-7; D is undetermined. V dropped 0 bases and J dropped 3 bases, with 10 bases sitting between them. The CDR3 consists of 14 residues. Germline V gene sequence: CDR1 SGHRS, CDR2 YFSETQ. In DNA form, the CDR3 reads TGCGCCAGCAGCTTGGAGCCCCATCTCTACGAGCAGTACTTC. This translates into CASSLEPHLYEQYF.

The chain employs TRBV27 and TRBJ1-2; D gene ambiguous. The CDR3 is 13 residues long. Trimming removed 5 bases from V and 4 bases from J, with 11 bases in between. CDR1 is MNHEY and CDR2 is SMNVEV in the germline V gene (reference sequence). In nucleotides, the CDR3 is TGTGCCAGCAGTGCTACGGGAGGCTATGGCTACACCTTC. It yields the protein CASSATGGYGYTF.

This clone has a handful of counts. The same CDR3 can be traced to other DNA sequences in this sample. V is TRBV7-9 and J is TRBJ1-6, with D hard to call. The CDR3 consists of 12 residues. The germline V gene has CDR1 SEHNR and CDR2 FQNEAQ (reference sequence). The V and J ends lost 1 base and 8 bases respectively, with 3 bases between them. CDR3 region: CASSLGDSPLHF. In DNA form, the CDR3 reads TGTGCCAGCAGCTTAGGGGATTCACCCCTCCACTTT.

The chain links TRBV16 to TRBJ2-2; the match to TRBD2 covers 8 bases. With 2 bases clipped from V and 4 bases from J, the junction kept 0 bases outside the gene matches. The germline CDR1 and CDR2 sequences are KGHSY and FQNENV. This CDR3 contains 14 residues. CDR3 protein: CASSQGTSTGELFF. The CDR3 region has the DNA TGTGCCAGCAGCCAAGGGACTAGCACCGGGGAGCTGTTTTTT.

J is TRBJ2-7 and V is TRBV27; D unclear. The V end lost 2 bases, the J end lost 0 bases, and 8 bases lay between the germline ends. Germline values: CDR1 MNHEY, CDR2 SMNVEV (reference sequence). The CDR3 has 14 residues. CDR3 in DNA: TGTGCCAGCAGTTTAGTGCGGAGCTCCTACGAGCAGTACTTC. It encodes CASSLVRSSYEQYF.

V and J are TRBV7-2 and TRBJ1-2, with D unclear. The CDR3 loop spans 14 amino acids. With 1 base removed from V and 6 bases from J, the gap between germline ends came to 12 bases. Per germline, CDR1 SGHTA and CDR2 FQGNSA. CDR3: CASSLGGGADGYTF. CDR3 sequence (DNA): TGTGCCAGCAGCTTAGGTGGTGGTGCGGATGGCTACACCTTC.

The rearrangement joins TRBV5-1 to TRBJ1-1; D call uncertain. The CDR3 length is 15 residues. The germline V gene has CDR1 SGHRS and CDR2 YFSETQ. V was cut by 4 bases and J by 4 bases, with 17 bases left in between. This CDR3 reads CASSPTGPYGTEAFF. CDR3 in DNA: TGCGCCAGCAGCCCAACGGGCCCCTACGGCACTGAAGCTTTCTTT.

As DNA, the CDR3 is TGTGCCAGCAGCGTAGTTGAGACTAGATACAATGAGCAGTTCTTC. As protein: CASSVVETRYNEQFF. The chain couples TRBV9 to TRBJ2-1; the D gene is possibly TRBD2 (6 bases). Deletions cut 0 bases from V and 4 bases from J, with 11 bases between. The germline gives CDR1 SGDLS, CDR2 YYNGEE. The CDR3 is made up of 15 amino acids.

The gene calls are TRBV27 and TRBJ1-2, with unresolved D. The CDR3 runs to 13 residues. Per the germline V gene, CDR1 is MNHEY and CDR2 is SMNVEV (reference sequence). V dropped 6 bases and J dropped 8 bases, with 16 bases sitting between them. The chain's CDR3 is CASSPLGGKGYTF. CDR3 in DNA: TGTGCCAGCAGCCCCCTCGGAGGGAAGGGCTACACCTTC.

This sequence joins TRBV28 and TRBJ2-1, with D possibly matching TRBD1 (5 bases). The CDR3 contains 15 residues. Germline V gene data show CDR1 as MDHEN and CDR2 as SYDVKM. Trimming left V 2 bases short and J 8 bases short, with 16 bases between. CDR3 region: CASSLAQGGLDEQFF. CDR3 DNA sequence: TGTGCCAGCAGTTTAGCCCAGGGTGGATTGGATGAGCAGTTCTTC.

J is TRBJ2-1 and V is TRBV30; D is possibly TRBD1 (5 bases). This CDR3 spans 14 amino acids. The V and J ends lost 7 bases and 0 bases respectively, with 13 bases between them. Germline CDR1 and CDR2: GTSNPN and SVGIG (reference sequence). CDR3 coding DNA: TGTGCCTCTTCCCGACAGAGCTCCTACAATGAGCAGTTCTTC. Translation gives CASSRQSSYNEQFF. The full variable domain, rest sourced from reference TRBV30 and TRBJ2-1, is SQTIHQWPATLVQPVGSPLSLECTVEGTSNPNLYWYRQAAGRGLQLLFYSVGIGQISSEVPQNLSASRPQDRQFILSSKKLLLSDSGFYLCASSRQSSYNEQFFGPGTRLTVL.

This rearrangement joins TRBV6-1 to TRBJ2-7; tentative D call: TRBD1 (6 bases). The CDR3 spans 14 residues. V dropped 1 base and J dropped 5 bases, with 12 bases sitting between them. The germline V gene has CDR1 MNHNS and CDR2 SASEGT. CDR3 nucleotide sequence: TGTGCCAGCAGTGAAGGGCAGGGGCTCAACGAGCAGTACTTC. Its protein is CASSEGQGLNEQYF.

This sequence joins TRBV2 and TRBJ2-7; perhaps TRBD1 as D (6 bases). V lost 2 bases, J lost 5 bases, and 10 bases lay in between. CDR1 is SNHLY, CDR2 FYNNEI, per germline. The CDR3 covers 13 residues. The CDR3 reads CASSELQGHEQYF. The DNA of the CDR3 is TGTGCCAGCAGTGAATTACAGGGCCACGAGCAGTACTTC.

The V gene is TRBV4-3, the J gene TRBJ1-1, with 7 positions matching TRBD1. Germline V lookup: CDR1 LGHNA, CDR2 YSLEER. This CDR3 is built from 14 residues. Trimming cost V 2 bases and J 5 bases; bases outside gene matches: 5. CDR3 sequence (DNA): TGCGCCAGCAGCCAATTTCAGGGGGAGACTGAAGCTTTCTTT. Translation gives CASSQFQGETEAFF.

Remarks on this clone: Other DNA sequences in this specimen translate into the identical CDR3. In DNA form, the CDR3 reads TGTGCCAGCAGTTACCGGGAGAACTATGGCTACACCTTC. Translation: CASSYRENYGYTF. V is TRBV6-5 and J is TRBJ1-2, with D uncertain. Deletions cut 2 bases from V and 2 bases from J, with 6 bases between. The CDR3 totals 13 residues. Germline CDR1 reads MNHEY; CDR2 reads SVGAGI.

The V and J genes are TRBV7-6 and TRBJ2-7; 12 nucleotides match TRBD1. Germline V gene lookup returns CDR1 SGHVS and CDR2 FNYEAQ. CDR3 length equals 16 residues. The V segment lost 5 bases and the J segment 5 bases; nucleotides outside the gene matches: 10. The CDR3 loop is CASSPGQGAKGDEQYF. As DNA, the CDR3 is TGTGCCAGCAGCCCGGGACAGGGGGCTAAAGGGGACGAGCAGTACTTC.

The table lists this clone with a count of one. The chain recombines TRBV13 with TRBJ2-1, with 11 bases that match TRBD1. The CDR3 loop spans 17 amino acids. The ends lost 5 bases at V and 5 bases at J; junction bases unmatched: 11. The germline V gene encodes CDR1 PRHDT and CDR2 FYEKMQ (reference sequence). The CDR3 DNA reads as TGTGCCAGCAGCCTCAGTATGGGACAGGGGGTTAACAATGAGCAGTTCTTC. Translated: CASSLSMGQGVNNEQFF. Full variable domain (missing parts from reference TRBV13 and TRBJ2-1): AAGVIQSPRHLIKEKRETATLKCYPIPRHDTVYWYQQGPGQDPQFLISFYEKMQSDKGSIPDRFSAQQFSDYHSELNMSSLELGDSALYFCASSLSMGQGVNNEQFFGPGTRLTVL.

This clone came up a few times. The chain links TRBV21-1 to TRBJ1-6; TRBD1 is the table's D call and was not checked against the DNA. TRBV21-1 is a pseudogene. The CDR3 has 14 residues. DNA for the CDR3: TGTGCCAGCAGCATCCGGGACAGCAATTCACCCCTCCACTTT. Translating it yields CASSIRDSNSPLHF.

The V gene is TRBV7-8, the J gene TRBJ2-7, with D uncertain. The CDR3 has 16 amino acids. CDR1 SGHVS and CDR2 FQNEAQ come from the germline V gene. The germline V and J ends were trimmed by 1 base and 2 bases, with 15 bases remaining between them. The CDR3: CASSLELAAPPYEQYF. As DNA, the CDR3 is TGTGCCAGCAGCTTAGAACTCGCCGCACCCCCCTACGAGCAGTACTTC.

This clone was picked up a small number of times. The sample has other DNA sequences that encode this CDR3 too. The chain uses TRBV4-3 and TRBJ1-2; 8 bases line up with TRBD1. The V and J ends lost 3 bases and 4 bases, in that order; junction bases with no gene match: 1. Germline V gene data show CDR1 as LGHNA and CDR2 as YSLEER. The CDR3 is 13 residues long. Here the CDR3 reads CASSHDRGYGYTF. The CDR3 DNA sequence: TGCGCCAGCAGCCACGACAGGGGCTATGGCTACACCTTC.

The chain links TRBV6-5 to TRBJ2-3, with D possibly called TRBD1 or TRBD2 (5 bases each). Germline V lookup: CDR1 MNHEY, CDR2 SVGAGI. The V and J ends lost 5 bases and 6 bases respectively, with 18 bases between them. The CDR3 extends over 15 amino acids. The CDR3 reads CASSPRGGQVDTQYF. The CDR3 nucleotides are TGTGCCAGCAGTCCTCGAGGAGGACAAGTCGATACGCAGTATTTT.

The chain is built from TRBV7-2 and TRBJ2-7, with 14 bases aligning to TRBD2. In germline, CDR1 is SGHTA, CDR2 FQGNSA. The CDR3 has 14 amino acids. V dropped 5 bases and J dropped 5; count of bases not matched to a gene: 2. The chain's CDR3 is CASSRLAGGDEQYF. CDR3 DNA sequence: TGTGCCAGCAGCCGACTAGCGGGAGGGGACGAGCAGTACTTC.

This clone was observed once. The rearrangement links TRBV27 to TRBJ2-3; D perhaps matches TRBD2 (7 bases). The CDR3 is 12 residues long. Looked up from germline, CDR1 is MNHEY and CDR2 is SMNVEV (reference sequence). V was shortened by 2 bases and J by 8 bases, with 8 bases between the two germline ends. Here the CDR3 reads CASSLGGATQYF. In DNA, the CDR3 is TGTGCCAGCAGTTTAGGGGGGGCTACGCAGTATTTT.

The chain uses TRBV27 and TRBJ2-1; 8 positions agree with TRBD2. Trimming cost V 3 bases and J 6 bases; bases outside gene matches: 4. The CDR3 spans 14 residues. Germline V gene data show CDR1 as MNHEY and CDR2 as SMNVEV (reference sequence). The CDR3 bases are TGTGCCAGCAGTTTTTCGGGGGGGGTCAATGAGCAGTTCTTC. It codes for CASSFSGGVNEQFF.

This clone has only a few counts. A read error may account for a junction end that differs from germline. The sample has other DNA sequences that encode this CDR3 too. The chain employs TRBV27 and TRBJ2-7; tentative D call: TRBD1 (5 bases). In germline, CDR1 is MNHEY, CDR2 SMNVEV (reference sequence). There are 13 residues in the CDR3. The CDR3 bases are TGTGCCAGCAGTCTATCACAGGACTACGAGCAGTACTTC. It yields the protein CASSLSQDYEQYF.

The chain joins TRBV7-9 to TRBJ2-5; TRBD1 might be the D (5 bases). V lost 4 bases, J lost 9 bases, and 27 bases lay in between. CDR1 SEHNR and CDR2 FQNEAQ come from the germline V gene (reference sequence). This CDR3 is built from 17 residues. DNA of the CDR3: TGTGCCAGCAGCTCCGAGCGCCAGGCAGGCCTCAAAGGGGCCCAGTACTTC. This sequence encodes CASSSERQAGLKGAQYF. Combining the CDR3 with reference TRBV7-9 and TRBJ2-5 gives the whole variable domain DTGVSQNPRHKITKRGQNVTFRCDPISEHNRLYWYRQTLGQGPEFLTYFQNEAQLEKSRLLSDRFSAERPKGSFSTLEIQRTEQGDSAMYLCASSSERQAGLKGAQYFGPGTRLLVL.